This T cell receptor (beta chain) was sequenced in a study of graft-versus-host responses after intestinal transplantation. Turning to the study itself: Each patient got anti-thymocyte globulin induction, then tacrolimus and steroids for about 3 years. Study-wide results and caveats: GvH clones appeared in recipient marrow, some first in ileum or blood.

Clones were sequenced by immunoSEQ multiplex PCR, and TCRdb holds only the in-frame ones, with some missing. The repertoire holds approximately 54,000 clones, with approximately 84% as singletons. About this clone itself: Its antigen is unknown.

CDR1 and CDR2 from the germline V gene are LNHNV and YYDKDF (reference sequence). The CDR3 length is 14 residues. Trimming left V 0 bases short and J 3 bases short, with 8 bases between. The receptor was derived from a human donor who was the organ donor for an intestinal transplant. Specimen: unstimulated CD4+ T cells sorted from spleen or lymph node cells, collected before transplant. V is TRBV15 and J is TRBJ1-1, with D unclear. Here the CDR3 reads CATSRDPLHTEAFF. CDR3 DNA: TGTGCCACCAGCAGAGATCCCCTACACACTGAAGCTTTCTTT. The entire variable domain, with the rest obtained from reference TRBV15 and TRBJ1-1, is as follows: DAMVIQNPRYQVTQFGKPVTLSCSQTLNHNVMYWYQQKSSQAPKLLFHYYDKDFNNEADTPDNFQSRRPNTSFCFLDIRSPGLGDTAMYLCATSRDPLHTEAFFGQGTRLTVV.